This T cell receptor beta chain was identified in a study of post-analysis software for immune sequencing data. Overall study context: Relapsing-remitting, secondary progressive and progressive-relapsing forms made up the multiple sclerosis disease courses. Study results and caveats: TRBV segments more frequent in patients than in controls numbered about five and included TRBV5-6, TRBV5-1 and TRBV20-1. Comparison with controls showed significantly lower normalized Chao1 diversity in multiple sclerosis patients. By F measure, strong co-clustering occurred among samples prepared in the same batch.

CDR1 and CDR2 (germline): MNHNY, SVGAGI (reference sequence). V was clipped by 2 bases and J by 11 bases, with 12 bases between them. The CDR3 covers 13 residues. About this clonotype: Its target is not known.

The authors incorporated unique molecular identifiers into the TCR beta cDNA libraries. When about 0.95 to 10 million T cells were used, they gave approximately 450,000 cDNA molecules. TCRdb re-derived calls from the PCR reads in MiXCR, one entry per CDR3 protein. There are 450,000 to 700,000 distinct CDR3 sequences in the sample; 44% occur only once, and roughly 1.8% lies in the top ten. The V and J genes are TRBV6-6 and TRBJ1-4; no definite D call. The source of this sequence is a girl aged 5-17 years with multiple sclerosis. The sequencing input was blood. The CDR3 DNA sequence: TGTGCCAGCAGTTACACGGACGGGATCAAACTGTTTTTT. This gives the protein CASSYTDGIKLFF.